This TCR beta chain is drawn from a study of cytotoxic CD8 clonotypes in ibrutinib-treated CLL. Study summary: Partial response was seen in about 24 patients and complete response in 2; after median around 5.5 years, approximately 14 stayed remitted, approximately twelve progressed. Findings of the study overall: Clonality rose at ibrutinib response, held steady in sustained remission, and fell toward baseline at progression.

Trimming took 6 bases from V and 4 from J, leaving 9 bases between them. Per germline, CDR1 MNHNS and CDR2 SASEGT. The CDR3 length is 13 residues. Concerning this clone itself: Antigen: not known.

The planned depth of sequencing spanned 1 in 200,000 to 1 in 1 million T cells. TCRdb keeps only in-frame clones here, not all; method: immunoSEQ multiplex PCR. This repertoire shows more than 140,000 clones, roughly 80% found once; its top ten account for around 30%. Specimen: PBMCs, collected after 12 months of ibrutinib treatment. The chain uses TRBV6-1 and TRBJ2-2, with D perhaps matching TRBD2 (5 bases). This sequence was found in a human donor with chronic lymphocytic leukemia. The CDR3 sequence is CASRGTSTGELFF. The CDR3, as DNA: TGTGCCAGCAGAGGAACTAGCACCGGGGAGCTGTTTTTT.